Following are 18 T cell receptor beta chains from one sample sequenced in a study of low-dose radiotherapy and immunotherapy resistance in tumors. TRAV- and TRBV-specific primers primed first-strand cDNA, covering alpha and beta chains. The authors amplified TCRs for approximately 18 PCR cycles with a constant-region primer and a V-primer adapter. MiXCR was run by TCRdb on the reads, yielding one entry per CDR3 protein. The top ten clones hold roughly 7% of a sample with about 64,000 distinct CDR3 sequences, 26% of them seen once. Time point reported: before trial treatment. This specimen was PBMCs, taken before treatment. These receptors came from a male donor with rectosigmoid adenocarcinoma.

In its sample, this clonotype was seen once. The rearrangement joins TRBV28 to TRBJ2-1, with TRBD1 matching 9 bases. Per the germline V gene, CDR1 is MDHEN and CDR2 is SYDVKM. The CDR3 has 16 amino acids. V lost 7 bases, J lost 8 bases, and 15 bases stayed unmatched. In DNA form, the CDR3 reads TGTGCCAGCACCGAAGCTCCCGGGACAGGGCTCGATGAGCAGTTCTTC. This translates into CASTEAPGTGLDEQFF.

This clonotype was seen at least ten times. The chain uses TRBV6-1 and TRBJ2-3; no clear D. V lost 7 bases, J lost 2 bases, and 13 bases lay in between. This CDR3 comprises 14 residues. Germline V gene data show CDR1 as MNHNS and CDR2 as SASEGT. CDR3 in DNA: TGTGCCAGCACGGGCACCCAACACACAGATACGCAGTATTTT. This gives the protein CASTGTQHTDTQYF.

This clonotype was seen repeatedly, ten times or more. CDR3 residues: CASSLAGGSGYNEQFF. As DNA, the CDR3 is TGCGCCAGCAGCTTGGCTGGGGGATCTGGCTACAATGAGCAGTTCTTC. The chain links TRBV5-1 to TRBJ2-1; perhaps D is TRBD1 or TRBD2 (5 bases each). V gave up 0 bases and J gave up 3 bases, with 13 bases separating them. Per germline, CDR1 SGHRS and CDR2 YFSETQ. The CDR3 totals 16 residues.

This clonotype was seen at least ten times. The chain has TRBV11-2 and TRBJ2-5; possibly TRBD2 for D (7 bases). The V end was cut by 7 bases, the J end by 5 bases, with 14 bases between. The length of the CDR3 is 13 residues. Germline values: CDR1 SGHAT, CDR2 FQNNGV. The CDR3 loop reads CASNGGGGETQYF. The CDR3 DNA follows: TGTGCCAGCAACGGAGGGGGGGGCGAGACCCAGTACTTC.

Of note for this clonotype: A far larger clone is just one base off, so this is likely a read error. The genes are TRBV4-3 and TRBJ2-1; 7 bases agree with TRBD1. The CDR3 extends over 15 amino acids. With 3 bases clipped from V and 10 bases from J, the junction kept 12 bases outside the gene matches. CDR1 and CDR2 from the germline V gene are LGHNA and YSLEER. This CDR3 reads CASSQYTGASYEQFF. The CDR3 DNA reads as TGCGCCAGCAGCCAGTATACAGGGGCCTCCTACGAGCAGTTCTTC.

This clonotype was counted ten times or more. This sequence joins TRBV18 and TRBJ1-4; D call uncertain. The germline V and J ends were trimmed by 2 bases and 0 bases, with 13 bases remaining between them. This CDR3 spans 17 amino acids. The germline V gene has CDR1 KGHSH and CDR2 LQKENI. CDR3 bases: TGTGCCAGCTCACCAAATTTTCCTACAGCAACTAATGAAAAACTGTTTTTT. Translated: CASSPNFPTATNEKLFF.

Worth noting for this clonotype: A read error may explain this, as a much larger clone is one base away. V usage is TRBV20-1 and J usage is TRBJ2-1, with 11 positions matching TRBD2. Germline lookup yields CDR1 DFQATT and CDR2 SNEGSKA (reference sequence). The CDR3 contains 14 residues. V trimming: 5 bases; J trimming: 10 bases; junction bases outside the gene matches: 10. Written as DNA, the CDR3 is TGCAGTGCTGAGCCCGGGACTAGCGGCTACGAGCAGTTCTTC. This translates into CSAEPGTSGYEQFF.

This clonotype was recorded at least ten times. The chain couples TRBV29-1 to TRBJ2-3, with 9 bases that match TRBD2. The CDR3 is 13 amino acids. Trimming at V came to 6 bases and at J to 3 bases, leaving 4 bases not matched to a gene. Germline-derived CDR1 and CDR2 are SQVTM and ANQGSEA. The CDR3 DNA sequence: TGCAGCGTGCCCCTAGCGGGAACAGATACGCAGTATTTT. Translating gives CSVPLAGTDTQYF.

This chain links TRBV5-6 with TRBJ1-5; 7 bases agree with TRBD1. The CDR3 totals 15 residues. After removal of 4 bases from V and 4 bases from J, the junction contained 8 bases not matched to a gene. From germline, CDR1 is SGHDT and CDR2 YYEEEE. The CDR3 loop is CASSAQGQVNQPQHF. In DNA, the CDR3 is TGTGCCAGCAGCGCCCAAGGACAGGTTAATCAGCCCCAGCATTTT.

The table lists this clonotype with many counts. V and J are TRBV10-3 and TRBJ2-3, with 11 bases lining up with TRBD2. CDR1 ENHRY and CDR2 SYGVKD come from the germline V gene. CDR3 length equals 16 residues. With V trimmed by 4 bases and J by 0 bases, 3 bases remained unmatched. The DNA of the CDR3 is TGTGCCATCAGTGGACTAGCGGGGACTAGCACAGATACGCAGTATTTT. It is translated as CAISGLAGTSTDTQYF.

The J gene is TRBJ2-7, the V gene TRBV20-1; D tentatively reads TRBD1 or TRBD2 (5 bases each). The ends were cut back, 2 bases at V and 3 bases at J, with 17 bases in the middle. Per the germline V gene, CDR1 is DFQATT and CDR2 is SNEGSKA (reference sequence). The CDR3 is 15 amino acids. The CDR3 coding sequence is TGCAGTGCTAGATCCCCGGGGTGGGGGATCTACGAGCAGTACTTC. Encoded protein: CSARSPGWGIYEQYF.

This clonotype was counted only a few times. The rearrangement links TRBV9 to TRBJ2-1; 9 nucleotides match TRBD2. The junction had 0 bases not matched to a gene; V was cut back by 2 bases and J by 9 bases. This CDR3 region has 12 residues. Per the germline V gene, CDR1 is SGDLS and CDR2 is YYNGEE. CDR3 coding DNA: TGTGCCAGCAGCGTTAGCGGGAGTGAGCAGTTCTTC. Translated, it gives CASSVSGSEQFF.

The table lists this clonotype with many counts. The V and J genes are TRBV6-2 or TRBV6-3 and TRBJ1-5, with D hard to call. This CDR3 has 13 amino acids. The germline V gene has CDR1 MNHEY and CDR2 SVGEGT. In nucleotides, the CDR3 is TGTGCAAGCGAACCGGGTCGCAATCAGCCCCAGCATTTT. This encodes CASEPGRNQPQHF.

The chain links TRBV4-3 to TRBJ2-3; D possibly corresponds to TRBD2 (6 bases). Germline V gene data show CDR1 as LGHNA and CDR2 as YSLEER. Trimming removed 0 bases from V and 5 bases from J, with 12 bases in between. This CDR3 is 15 amino acids long. CDR3 protein: CASSQDVRDGDTQYF. Written as DNA, the CDR3 is TGCGCCAGCAGCCAAGATGTGCGGGACGGAGATACGCAGTATTTT.

On this clonotype: This sequence is one base from a far larger clone and is likely a read error. The genes are TRBV11-2 and TRBJ2-3; 11 bases line up with TRBD2. The V gene's germline CDR1 is SGHAT and CDR2 FQNNGV. This CDR3 spans 16 amino acids. The CDR3 DNA reads as TGTGCCAGCAGCCATTCATACGGGACTAGCGGCTACGAGAAGTACTTC. Residues: CASSHSYGTSGYEKYF.

Many counts were recorded for this clonotype. This chain joins TRBV12-3 or TRBV12-4 and TRBJ1-1; no clear D gene. CDR3 length: 13 residues. V was clipped by 6 bases and J by 0 bases, with 8 bases between them. CDR3 DNA sequence: TGTGCCAGCAGGGCCAGAGTGAACACTGAAGCTTTCTTT. Translated, it gives CASRARVNTEAFF.

This clonotype was seen a few times. The chain links TRBV15 to TRBJ2-1; D not certain. Germline-derived CDR1 and CDR2 are LNHNV and YYDKDF (reference sequence). V dropped 0 bases and J dropped 6 bases, with 9 bases sitting between them. The CDR3 is made up of 14 amino acids. In nucleotides, the CDR3 is TGTGCCACCAGCAGAGATCCTACGCGCAATGAGCAGTTCTTC. The encoded protein is CATSRDPTRNEQFF.

This clonotype was detected ten times or more. V usage is TRBV10-3 and J usage is TRBJ1-2, with D perhaps matching TRBD1 (5 bases). The CDR3 is 13 residues long. The V end lost 4 bases, the J end lost 6 bases, and 12 bases lay between the germline ends. Germline V CDR1 and CDR2: ENHRY, SYGVKD. For the CDR3, the DNA is TGTGCCATCAGTGGTCTAGGAGGGGATGGCTACACCTTC. Residues: CAISGLGGDGYTF.